This TCR beta chain comes out of a study of cytomegalovirus exposure and HLA in healthy donors. Trimming pared 3 bases from V and 4 bases from J, leaving 10 bases between. This CDR3 contains 14 residues. CDR1 SEHNR and CDR2 FQNEAQ come from the germline V gene (reference sequence). For this clone: Its matching antigen is unknown.

In the PCR, 60 Vbeta and 13 Jbeta primers were used. Using immunoSEQ multiplex PCR, the repertoire was profiled, and TCRdb retains in-frame clones only, with some absent. The sample shows about 160,000 clones, 65% to 85% of them seen only once. The study's findings and limits: Many donors carried some public TCRs, although rarity characterized most TCR sequences.

The sample taken for sequencing was PBMCs. The receptor was isolated from a male donor in good health and CMV-seropositive. This chain connects TRBV7-9 to TRBJ1-5, with D possibly being TRBD1 (6 bases). The CDR3 region is CASSFGDNNQPQHF. The CDR3 coding sequence is TGTGCCAGCAGCTTTGGGGACAATAATCAGCCCCAGCATTTT.